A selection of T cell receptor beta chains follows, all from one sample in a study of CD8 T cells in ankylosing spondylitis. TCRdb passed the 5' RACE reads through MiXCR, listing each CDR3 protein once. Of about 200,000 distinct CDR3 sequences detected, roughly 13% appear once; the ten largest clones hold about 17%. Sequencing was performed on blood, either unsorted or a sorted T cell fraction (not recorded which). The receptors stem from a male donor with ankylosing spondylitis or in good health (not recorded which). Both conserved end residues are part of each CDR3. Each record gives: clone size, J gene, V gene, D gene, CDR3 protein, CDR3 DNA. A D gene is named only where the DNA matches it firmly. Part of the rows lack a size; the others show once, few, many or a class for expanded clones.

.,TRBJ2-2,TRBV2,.,CASRLNTGELFF,TGTGCCAGCAGATTGAACACCGGGGAGCTGTTTTTT
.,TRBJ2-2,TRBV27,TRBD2,CASSLEAGMNTGELFF,TGTGCCAGCAGTTTAGAAGCGGGAATGAACACCGGGGAGCTGTTTTTT
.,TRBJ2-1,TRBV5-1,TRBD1,CASSVPGQNTMWPDEQFF,TGCGCCAGCAGCGTCCCGGGACAGAATACAATGTGGCCCGATGAGCAGTTCTTC
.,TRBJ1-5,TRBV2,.,CASMGSNQPQHF,TGTGCCAGCATGGGCTCCAATCAGCCCCAGCATTTT
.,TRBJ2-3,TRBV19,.,CASSVKRADTQYF,TGTGCCAGTAGTGTGAAGAGGGCAGATACGCAGTATTTT
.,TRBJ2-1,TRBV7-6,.,CASSLDWQGVKNEQFF,TGTGCCAGCAGCTTAGATTGGCAGGGTGTCAAAAATGAGCAGTTCTTC
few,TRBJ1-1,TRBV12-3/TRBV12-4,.,CASSLSTGYTEAFF,TGTGCCAGCAGTTTATCAACAGGGTACACTGAAGCTTTCTTT
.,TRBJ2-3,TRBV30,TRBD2,CACHGTSGMRDTQYF,TGTGCCTGCCACGGGACTAGCGGGATGAGGGATACGCAGTATTTT
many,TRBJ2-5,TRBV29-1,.,CSVSDYQETQYF,TGCAGCGTCTCCGACTATCAAGAGACCCAGTACTTC
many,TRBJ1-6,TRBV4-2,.,CASSQEAQEPLHF,TGTGCCAGCAGCCAAGAGGCACAAGAACCCCTCCACTTT
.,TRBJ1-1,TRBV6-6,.,CASSYQGLTEAFF,TGTGCCAGCAGTTATCAGGGATTGACTGAAGCTTTCTTT
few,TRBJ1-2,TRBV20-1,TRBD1,CSASGGTGKGDYGYTF,TGCAGTGCTAGTGGGGGGACAGGGAAAGGGGACTATGGCTACACCTTC
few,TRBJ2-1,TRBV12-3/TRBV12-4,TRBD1,CASRHQGAVGDEQFF,TGTGCCAGCAGACACCAGGGGGCCGTAGGCGATGAGCAGTTCTTC
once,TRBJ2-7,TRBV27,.,CASSLTGRSYEQYF,TGTGCCAGCAGTTTGACAGGTAGAAGCTACGAGCAGTACTTC
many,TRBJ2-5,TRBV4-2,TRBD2,CASSQEGAGVGRETQYF,TGTGCCAGCAGCCAAGAAGGAGCGGGAGTGGGGAGAGAGACCCAGTACTTC
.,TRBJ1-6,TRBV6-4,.,CASSDSGRGSNSPLHF,TGTGCCAGCAGTGACTCGGGGAGGGGATCTAATTCACCCCTCCACTTT
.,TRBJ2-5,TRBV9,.,CASSSQGNQETQYF,TGTGCCAGCAGCTCCCAGGGGAACCAAGAGACCCAGTACTTC
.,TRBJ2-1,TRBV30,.,CAWSAGSGEQFF,TGTGCCTGGAGTGCGGGTTCTGGGGAGCAGTTCTTC
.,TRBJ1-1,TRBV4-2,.,CASSYSSVTGNTEAFF,TGTGCCAGCAGCTATTCAAGTGTCACAGGGAACACTGAAGCTTTCTTT
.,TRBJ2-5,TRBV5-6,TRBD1,CASSTSTGGETQYF,TGTGCCAGCAGCACTTCGACAGGGGGAGAGACCCAGTACTTC
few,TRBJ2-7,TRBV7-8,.,CASSDMTGNLYEQYF,TGTGCCAGCAGCGATATGACCGGGAACCTCTACGAGCAGTACTTC
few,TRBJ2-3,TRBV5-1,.,CASSGGGLDEDTQYF,TGCGCCAGCAGCGGGGGGGGCCTTGATGAGGATACGCAGTATTTT
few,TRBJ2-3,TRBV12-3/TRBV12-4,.,CASSSTDLSTPPDTQYF,TGTGCCAGCAGTTCCACGGACCTTTCTACCCCCCCAGATACGCAGTATTTT
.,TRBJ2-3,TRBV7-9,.,CASSLSQGSTDTQYF,TGTGCCAGCAGCTTATCCCAGGGATCCACAGATACGCAGTATTTT
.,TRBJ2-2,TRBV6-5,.,CASSYVWGAGQNTGELFF,TGTGCCAGCAGTTACGTCTGGGGCGCCGGGCAGAACACCGGGGAGCTGTTTTTT
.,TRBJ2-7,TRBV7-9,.,CASSLASGGMEYF,TGTGCCAGCAGCTTAGCGTCAGGGGGGATGGAGTACTTC
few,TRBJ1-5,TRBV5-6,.,CASSPRRGKPQHF,TGTGCCAGCAGCCCTAGGCGGGGAAAGCCCCAGCATTTT
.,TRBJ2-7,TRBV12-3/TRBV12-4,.,CASSLSGNSYEQYF,TGTGCCAGCAGTTTATCGGGGAACTCCTACGAGCAGTACTTC
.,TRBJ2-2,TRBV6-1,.,CASSEGGAPGSCFF,.
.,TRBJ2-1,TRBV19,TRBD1,CASSTPGTDYNEQFF,TGTGCCAGTAGTACCCCCGGGACAGATTACAATGAGCAGTTCTTC
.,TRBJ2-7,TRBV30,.,CAWSIGGYEQYF,TGTGCCTGGAGCATCGGGGGATACGAGCAGTACTTC
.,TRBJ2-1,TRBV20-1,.,CSARDFSYNEQFF,TGCAGTGCTAGAGATTTCTCCTACAATGAGCAGTTCTTC
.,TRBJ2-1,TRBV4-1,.,CASSQVGEQFF,TGCGCCAGCAGCCAAGTGGGGGAGCAGTTCTTC
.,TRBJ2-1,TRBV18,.,CASSRVGTSYNEQFF,TGTGCCAGCTCACGGGTAGGGACATCCTACAATGAGCAGTTCTTC
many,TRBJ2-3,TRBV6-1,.,CASRTSGFGTQYF,TGTGCCAGCAGAACGAGCGGCTTCGGTACGCAGTATTTT
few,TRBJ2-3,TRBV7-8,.,CASSLVNGASTDTQYF,TGTGCCAGCAGCTTAGTTAACGGTGCTAGCACAGATACGCAGTATTTT
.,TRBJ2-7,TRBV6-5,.,CASRPSTYEQYF,TGTGCCAGCCGTCCATCAACCTACGAGCAGTACTTC
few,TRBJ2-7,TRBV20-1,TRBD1,CSARTLTGGLLDEQYF,TGCAGTGCTAGGACCCTTACAGGGGGCCTCCTCGACGAGCAGTACTTC
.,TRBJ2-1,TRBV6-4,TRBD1,CASSLTGVGNEQFF,TGTGCCAGCAGCCTGACAGGGGTCGGCAATGAGCAGTTCTTC
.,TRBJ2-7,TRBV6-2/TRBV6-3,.,CASSYGGRVGDLYEQYF,TGTGCCAGCAGTTACGGGGGACGCGTCGGGGACCTCTACGAGCAGTACTTC